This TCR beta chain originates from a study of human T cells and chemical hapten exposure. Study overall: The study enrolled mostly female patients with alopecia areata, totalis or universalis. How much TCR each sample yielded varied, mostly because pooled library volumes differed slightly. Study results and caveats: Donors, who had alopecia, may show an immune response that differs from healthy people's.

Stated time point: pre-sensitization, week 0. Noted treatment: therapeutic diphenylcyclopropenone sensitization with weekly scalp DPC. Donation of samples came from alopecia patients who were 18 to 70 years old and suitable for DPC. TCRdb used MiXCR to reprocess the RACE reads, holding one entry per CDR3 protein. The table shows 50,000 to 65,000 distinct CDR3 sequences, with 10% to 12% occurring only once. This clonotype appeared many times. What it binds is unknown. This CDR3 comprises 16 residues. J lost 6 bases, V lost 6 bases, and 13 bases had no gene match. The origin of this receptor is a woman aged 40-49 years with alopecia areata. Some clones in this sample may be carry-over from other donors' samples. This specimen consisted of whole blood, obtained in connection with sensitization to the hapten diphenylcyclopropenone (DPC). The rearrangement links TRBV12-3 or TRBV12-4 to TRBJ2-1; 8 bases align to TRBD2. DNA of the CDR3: TGTGCCAGCAGCCAAGCGGGGGCGGGAGGCCCCAATGAGCAGTTCTTC. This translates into CASSQAGAGGPNEQFF.